This passage covers 31 T cell receptor beta chains from one sample sequenced in a study of early T cells in non-severe SARS-CoV-2 infection. In TCRdb, the 5' RACE reads were re-called with MiXCR into one record per CDR3 protein. The sample contains 60,000 to 65,000 distinct CDR3 sequences, about 9.3% of which appear only once. Sequenced sample: whole blood. The receptor source for this set is an adult who was a healthcare worker with PCR-confirmed SARS-CoV-2 infection or an uninfected control (not recorded which).

The rearrangement joins TRBV12-3 or TRBV12-4 to TRBJ1-6, with TRBD1 matching 8 bases. The CDR3 is 15 residues long. V trimming: 5 bases; J trimming: 8 bases; junction bases outside the gene matches: 8. The CDR3 region is CASSALTGEYSPLHF. The CDR3, as DNA: TGTGCCAGCAGTGCACTGACAGGGGAATATTCACCCCTCCACTTT.

This clonotype has a handful of counts. J is TRBJ2-1 and V is TRBV28, with 10 bases aligning to TRBD2. The CDR3 covers 15 residues. With V trimmed by 5 bases and J by 8 bases, 9 bases remained unmatched. CDR1 and CDR2 from the germline V gene are MDHEN and SYDVKM. The CDR3 DNA sequence: TGTGCCAGCAGTCCGAGCGGGGGGGCGCGGGATGAGCAGTTCTTC. Protein product: CASSPSGGARDEQFF.

The V gene is TRBV19, the J gene TRBJ2-1; D is unresolved. Germline V gives CDR1 LNHDA, CDR2 SQIVND (reference sequence). Trimming took 0 bases from V and 7 from J, leaving 10 bases between them. This CDR3 is built from 14 residues. In nucleotides, the CDR3 is TGTGCCAGTAGTATAGAGGCCTGGCCGAATGAGCAGTTCTTC. Protein sequence: CASSIEAWPNEQFF.

This clonotype was recorded a few times. CDR3 loop: CASSLEHNPNYGYTF. In DNA form, the CDR3 reads TGCGCCAGCAGCTTGGAACATAACCCGAACTATGGCTACACCTTC. This chain connects TRBV5-1 to TRBJ1-2; unclear D gene. This CDR3 is built from 15 residues. The germline V gene encodes CDR1 SGHRS and CDR2 YFSETQ. V lost 0 bases, J lost 2 bases, and 11 bases lay in between.

This clonotype turned up a few times. The chain employs TRBV7-2 and TRBJ1-1; D is undetermined. The germline V gene has CDR1 SGHTA and CDR2 FQGNSA. This CDR3 spans 13 amino acids. Trimming stripped 5 bases from V and 1 base from J, with 8 bases between. CDR3 amino acids: CASSPEPNTEAFF. CDR3 DNA sequence: TGTGCCAGCAGCCCAGAGCCGAACACTGAAGCTTTCTTT.

V gene TRBV30 combines with J gene TRBJ1-4, with D maybe TRBD1 (6 bases). Germline loops: CDR1 GTSNPN, CDR2 SVGIG (reference sequence). V was pared by 6 bases and J by 4 bases, with 24 bases between. The CDR3 is made up of 17 amino acids. The CDR3 protein is CACSQGGPMYFNEKLFF. CDR3 nucleotide sequence: TGTGCCTGCAGCCAAGGGGGACCGATGTATTTTAATGAAAAACTGTTTTTT.

In its sample, this clonotype was seen many times. The chain combines TRBV5-4 with TRBJ2-2; D is undetermined. CDR1 and CDR2 (germline): SGHNT, YYREEE (reference sequence). Trimming removed 0 bases at V and 0 bases at J, with 9 bases between. This CDR3 is built from 16 residues. CDR3 nucleotide sequence: TGTGCCAGCAGCTTGGAGTATGTACCGAACACCGGGGAGCTGTTTTTT. As protein: CASSLEYVPNTGELFF.

This clonotype has only a few counts. The chain is built from TRBV29-1 and TRBJ2-5, with D unresolved. In germline, CDR1 is SQVTM, CDR2 ANQGSEA. Deletions cut 5 bases from V and 4 bases from J, with 8 bases between. CDR3 length equals 11 residues. The CDR3 nucleotides are TGCAGCGTTTGGGATGGAGAGACCCAGTACTTC. This gives the protein CSVWDGETQYF.

This clonotype has at least ten counts. The rearrangement links TRBV7-2 to TRBJ2-1; D call uncertain. Between the trimmed V and J ends, which lost 4 bases and 0 bases, there was a span of 13 bases. CDR1 is SGHTA, CDR2 FQGNSA, per germline. This CDR3 is built from 16 residues. CDR3 region: CASSSQPVSSYNEQFF. CDR3 DNA: TGTGCCAGCAGCTCACAGCCGGTGAGCTCCTACAATGAGCAGTTCTTC.

This clonotype was counted ten times or more. J is TRBJ2-7 and V is TRBV24-1; D might be TRBD2 (5 bases). The germline V and J ends were trimmed by 3 bases and 3 bases, with 8 bases remaining between them. Germline V CDR1 and CDR2: KGHDR, SFDVKD. CDR3 length: 13 amino acids. CDR3 protein: CATSDRRDYEQYV. CDR3 in DNA: TGTGCCACCAGTGATCGACGGGACTACGAGCAGTACGTC.

This clonotype occurred a few times. The rearrangement joins TRBV6-1 to TRBJ2-5; 7 bases map to TRBD1. The germline V gene has CDR1 MNHNS and CDR2 SASEGT. Germline trimming cut 5 bases from V and 2 bases from J; bases unmatched to any gene: 8. This CDR3 contains 15 residues. The CDR3 region has the DNA TGTGCCAGCAGTAGGTCGACAGGGAATCAAGAGACCCAGTACTTC. It translates to CASSRSTGNQETQYF.

This clonotype was picked up many times. The chain uses TRBV7-9 and TRBJ2-5, with 9 bases aligning to TRBD2. Germline V gene sequence: CDR1 SEHNR, CDR2 FQNEAQ (reference sequence). The V and J ends lost 2 bases and 4 bases, in that order; junction bases with no gene match: 8. The CDR3 has 16 residues. The CDR3 region is CASSLLAGLNIETQYF. CDR3 sequence (DNA): TGTGCCAGCAGCTTACTAGCGGGACTTAATATAGAGACCCAGTACTTC.

This clonotype was detected many times. The genes are TRBV27 and TRBJ1-2, with TRBD1 matching over 7 bases. With V trimmed by 4 bases and J by 3 bases, 8 bases remained unmatched. The CDR3 contains 15 residues. Germline CDR1 MNHEY, CDR2 SMNVEV (reference sequence). The CDR3 nucleotides are TGTGCCAGCAGTTCGGAGGGGGCTAATGACTATGGCTACACCTTC. Its protein is CASSSEGANDYGYTF.

The chain is built from TRBV19 and TRBJ2-2; D ambiguous. This CDR3 has 15 residues. Trimming shortened V by 6 bases and J by 4 bases, and 15 bases separated the two germline ends. Germline CDR1 is LNHDA and CDR2 is SQIVND (reference sequence). The CDR3 DNA reads as TGTGCCAGTAGACATTCCAAAATAGGCACCGGGGAGCTGTTTTTT. It translates to CASRHSKIGTGELFF.

This clonotype was counted a few times. The rearrangement links TRBV29-1 to TRBJ1-3; D may be TRBD1 (5 bases). CDR3 length: 15 residues. Trimming stripped 5 bases from V and 1 base from J, with 15 bases between. The V gene's germline CDR1 is SQVTM and CDR2 ANQGSEA. DNA of the CDR3: TGCAGCGTTCGTTTGCGCGGGGGTTCTGGAAACACCATATATTTT. Its protein is CSVRLRGGSGNTIYF.

The chain employs TRBV28 and TRBJ1-5; unclear D gene. The V gene's germline CDR1 is MDHEN and CDR2 SYDVKM. Trimming pared 1 base from V and 7 bases from J, leaving 8 bases between. This CDR3 comprises 13 residues. This CDR3 reads CASSLFGGQPQHF. The CDR3 nucleotides are TGTGCCAGCAGTTTATTCGGCGGGCAGCCCCAGCATTTT.

Only a few counts were recorded for this clonotype. V is TRBV5-6 and J is TRBJ2-7; 7 bases agree with TRBD1. CDR1 is SGHDT, CDR2 YYEEEE, per germline. The CDR3 has 14 residues. V shed 0 bases, J shed 6 bases, and the junction held 6 bases outside the gene matches. CDR3 nucleotide sequence: TGTGCCAGCAGCTTGGGACAGGGTGAGGGCGAGCAGTACGTC. As protein: CASSLGQGEGEQYV.

This clonotype was counted many times. The rearrangement links TRBV20-1 to TRBJ2-5; 13 bases are a match to TRBD2. The CDR3 totals 14 residues. The germline V gene has CDR1 DFQATT and CDR2 SNEGSKA (reference sequence). CDR3 in amino acids: CREGLAGCLETQYF. In DNA, the CDR3 is TGCAGGGAGGGACTAGCGGGGTGCTTGGAGACCCAGTACTTC.

This clonotype has a handful of counts. This sequence joins TRBV11-1 and TRBJ1-1; 10 bases are shared with TRBD1. The CDR3 is 16 residues long. Looked up from germline, CDR1 is SGHAT and CDR2 is FQDESV (reference sequence). The J segment lost 2 bases and the V segment lost 4 bases, leaving 7 bases of the junction unmatched. The CDR3 reads CASSSRQGAGNTEAFF. The CDR3 region has the DNA TGTGCCAGCAGCTCCCGACAGGGGGCGGGTAACACTGAAGCTTTCTTT.

The chain combines TRBV12-3 or TRBV12-4 with TRBJ1-2; D gene unclear. V was clipped by 3 bases and J by 8 bases, with 13 bases between them. The CDR3 loop spans 13 amino acids. CDR3 protein: CASSLDFRHGYTF. The CDR3 nucleotides are TGTGCCAGCAGTTTGGACTTTAGGCACGGCTACACCTTC.

The table lists this clonotype with a few counts. The genes are TRBV11-2 and TRBJ2-7; TRBD1 is a possible D gene (6 bases). V lost 2 bases to trimming and J lost 2 bases, with 10 bases between them. The CDR3 extends over 14 amino acids. From germline, CDR1 is SGHAT and CDR2 FQNNGV. The CDR3, as DNA: TGTGCCAGCAGCTTATGGACAGATGCCTACGAGCAGTACGTC. Translated: CASSLWTDAYEQYV.

This clonotype occurred a few times. The genes are TRBV20-1 and TRBJ2-4; D remains unclear. The CDR3 sequence is 11 residues long. CDR1 and CDR2 from the germline V gene are DFQATT and SNEGSKA (reference sequence). The V end lost 2 bases, the J end lost 8 bases, and 7 bases lay between the germline ends. The CDR3 region is CSARYRDIQYF. CDR3 sequence (DNA): TGCAGTGCTAGATACCGGGACATTCAGTACTTC.

This clonotype turned up a few times. The chain is built from TRBV7-2 and TRBJ2-3; no clear D. The CDR3 has 14 residues. CDR1 and CDR2 (germline): SGHTA, FQGNSA. V dropped 2 bases and J dropped 2 bases, with 8 bases sitting between them. In DNA form, the CDR3 reads TGTGCCAGCAGCTTAACTTCTCACACAGATACGCAGTATTTT. Its protein product is CASSLTSHTDTQYF.

The rearrangement links TRBV27 to TRBJ2-5; D is unresolved. This CDR3 spans 12 amino acids. Germline CDR1 MNHEY, CDR2 SMNVEV (reference sequence). Between the trimmed V and J ends, which lost 4 bases and 5 bases, there was a span of 8 bases. The CDR3 here is CASSYVGETQYF. Here the CDR3 DNA reads TGTGCCAGCAGTTACGTAGGGGAGACCCAGTACTTC.

The chain joins TRBV2 to TRBJ2-1; perhaps TRBD2 as D (5 bases). V lost 10 bases, J lost 3 bases, and 7 bases lay in between. This CDR3 spans 11 amino acids. CDR1 is SNHLY, CDR2 FYNNEI, per germline. CDR3 sequence (DNA): TGTGCCACGAGGGACTACAATGAGCAGTTCTTC. Translating gives CATRDYNEQFF.

This clonotype was observed a few times. This chain uses TRBV12-3 or TRBV12-4 with TRBJ1-3; no reliable D call. V was trimmed by 6 bases and J by 5 bases, leaving 8 bases between them. The CDR3 has 12 residues. CDR3 in DNA: TGTGCCAGCAGCCATACAAGAAACACCATATATTTT. Encoded protein: CASSHTRNTIYF.

This clonotype appeared a few times. The chain joins TRBV24-1 to TRBJ2-3; D is unresolved. Deletions cut 4 bases from V and 4 bases from J, with 8 bases between. In germline, CDR1 is KGHDR, CDR2 SFDVKD. The CDR3 is 13 amino acids. This chain's CDR3 is CATSERGPDTQYF. CDR3 bases: TGTGCCACCAGTGAGCGAGGCCCAGATACGCAGTATTTT.

In its sample, this clonotype was seen many times. J is TRBJ2-3 and V is TRBV11-3; D gene uncertain. In germline, CDR1 is SGHNT, CDR2 YENEEA. V was trimmed by 5 bases and J by 1 base, leaving 7 bases between them. CDR3 length: 13 amino acids. In DNA, the CDR3 is TGTGCCAGCAGCCCCCACGGCACAGATACGCAGTATTTT. Amino acids: CASSPHGTDTQYF.

This clonotype was detected only a few times. This rearrangement joins TRBV7-2 to TRBJ2-5; D unclear. V lost 1 base to trimming and J lost 11 bases, with 14 bases between them. Germline-derived CDR1 and CDR2 are SGHTA and FQGNSA. This CDR3 is 13 amino acids long. The CDR3 nucleotides are TGTGCCAGCAGCTTAGAGGTAGCCCGTTTGCAGTACTTC. This encodes CASSLEVARLQYF.

This clonotype has a handful of counts. The rearrangement links TRBV12-3 or TRBV12-4 to TRBJ2-2, with TRBD2 matching 15 bases. V gave up 5 bases and J gave up 5 bases; unmatched junction bases: 9. The CDR3 loop spans 18 amino acids. The CDR3 is CASSQGTSGGLRTGELFF. The CDR3 coding sequence is TGTGCCAGCAGTCAAGGGACTAGCGGGGGGCTGAGGACCGGGGAGCTGTTTTTT.

The sample holds a few counts of this clonotype. J is TRBJ2-1 and V is TRBV5-1, with TRBD1 identical over 7 bases. The CDR3 is 17 amino acids. J was trimmed by 2 bases and V by 1 base; bases with no gene match: 9. Germline V gene data show CDR1 as SGHRS and CDR2 as YFSETQ. For the CDR3, the DNA is TGCGCCAGCAGCTTGATATCCGGACAGGTAACCTACAATGAGCAGTTCTTC. Translated: CASSLISGQVTYNEQFF.